This T cell receptor beta chain was observed in a study of blood T cell repertoires in COVID-19. Study-level background: Spain, Italy and the United States supplied samples that represented acute and convalescent COVID-19. PBMCs, B-cell-depleted T cells, or T cells provided the cDNA or gDNA that made up the material.

Measured with immunoSEQ multiplex PCR; TCRdb has only the in-frame clones, and not every one. The sample holds some 200,000 clones, roughly 90% seen once. In its sample, this clone was seen once. Recruited during active infection, patients (from Seattle) were subsequently followed longitudinally. Trimming took 5 bases from V and 5 from J; bases not matched to a gene: 12. The germline gives CDR1 SGHTA, CDR2 FQGNSA. This CDR3 has 16 amino acids. The sequencing sample was made of peripheral blood. The TCR sequence derives from a middle-aged man with COVID-19, enrolled during active disease. The chain uses TRBV7-2 and TRBJ2-5; the match to TRBD1 covers 9 bases. As DNA, the CDR3 is TGTGCCAGCAGCGAGCAAAGGACAGGGGACGGGGAGACCCAGTACTTC. It codes for CASSEQRTGDGETQYF.